A selection of T cell receptor beta chains follows, all from one sample in a study of PD-1 blockade in mismatch repair-deficient tumors. Assay used: immunoSEQ multiplex PCR; TCRdb lists only in-frame clones, some missing. The sample contains around 52,000 clones, about 84% of which appear only once. Material: peripheral blood, obtained roughly 21 weeks after starting pembrolizumab. The receptors were sampled from an adult with mismatch repair-deficient cancer. The CDR3 runs from the conserved cysteine through the conserved F or W. The D gene is left open where the match is weak. Part of the rows lack a size; the others show once, few, many or a class for expanded clones.

v_gene	j_gene	d_gene	abundance	CDR3nt	CDR3aa
TRBV7-7	TRBJ2-1	NA	NA	TGTGCTAGCAGCTTACAGGACTGGGGGGACAATGAGCAGTTCTTC	CASSLQDWGDNEQFF
TRBV14	TRBJ2-7	NA	few	TGTGCCAGCAGCCAAGATTCATGGGGTGGCTCCTACGAGCAGTACTTC	CASSQDSWGGSYEQYF
TRBV29-1	TRBJ2-1	NA	NA	TGCAGCGTTGAACCTCTACTCCACAATGAGCAGTTCTTC	CSVEPLLHNEQFF
TRBV18	TRBJ1-2	TRBD1	NA	TGTGCCAGCTCACCAGTTGGAGGGGGCGATCCTGGCTACACCTTC	CASSPVGGGDPGYTF
TRBV4-3	TRBJ2-3	NA	NA	TGCGCCAGCAGCCAAGGGTTTGCCCGCACAGATACGCAGTATTTT	CASSQGFARTDTQYF
TRBV6-5	TRBJ1-5	TRBD1	few	TGTGCCAGCAGCAGGGGGGCGGGCAATCAGCCCCAGCATTTT	CASSRGAGNQPQHF
TRBV19	TRBJ1-1	TRBD1	NA	TGTGCCAGTAGCGACGACAGGGTAGTGTACCCTCACACTGAAGCTTTCTTT	CASSDDRVVYPHTEAFF
TRBV7-6	TRBJ1-4	TRBD1	NA	TGTGCCAGCAGCCCCGAGCCCGACAGGGCAGGCGAAAAACTGTTTTTT	CASSPEPDRAGEKLFF
TRBV5-1	TRBJ2-3	NA	NA	TGCGCCAGCAGCCGGGACTCCGGGGGCACAGATACGCAGTATTTT	CASSRDSGGTDTQYF
TRBV28	TRBJ1-5	TRBD1	NA	TGTGCCAGCAGTTTAGGGGGACAGAGCATCAATCAGCCCCAGCATTTT	CASSLGGQSINQPQHF
TRBV18	TRBJ2-5	TRBD2	NA	TGTGCCAGCTCACTCCCGGGCCGACTAGCGGGGGCACAAGAGACCCAGTACTTC	CASSLPGRLAGAQETQYF
TRBV7-3	TRBJ2-7	TRBD2	NA	TGTGCCAGCAGCCCGCCCCTAAGGAGCGGGAGGCCTCCGGCCCACTCCGAGCAGTACTTC	CASSPPLRSGRPPAHSEQYF
TRBV29-1	TRBJ1-1	NA	NA	TGCAGCGTTGAGCTCAGGGCGTCGGCGGCTTTCTTT	CSVELRASAAFF
TRBV7-2	TRBJ2-3	TRBD2	NA	TGTGCCAGCAGCTTTAGCGGGAGCAGGGGCACAGATACGCAGTATTTT	CASSFSGSRGTDTQYF
TRBV4-2	TRBJ2-7	NA	few	TGTGCCAGCAGCCAAGGCGCGGGACAACAGTACTTC	CASSQGAGQQYF
TRBV7-6	TRBJ2-2	TRBD1	NA	TGTGCCAGCAGCTTTATTCCTGGAGGGACAGGAAACACCGGGGAGCTGTTTTTT	CASSFIPGGTGNTGELFF
TRBV2	TRBJ2-2	TRBD2	few	TGTGCCAGCAGTTTGACTAGCGGGAGAGGTACCGGGGAGCTGTTTTTT	CASSLTSGRGTGELFF